What follows describes a single T cell receptor (beta chain). Antigen unknown. V was trimmed by 11 bases and J by 1 base, leaving 15 bases between them. Germline-derived CDR1 and CDR2 are SNHLY and FYNNEI. This CDR3 has 14 residues. These data are taken from a study of yellow fever vaccine responses in identical twins. TCRdb ran MiXCR on the RT-PCR reads and lists one entry per CDR3 protein. This sample has roughly 4,800 distinct CDR3 sequences; 55% to 75% occur once, and the top ten carry 1.5% to 2%. Study-wide results and caveats: Twins' vaccine T cell responses reportedly seemed partly convergent and partly personalized.

The sequencing here drew on T cells from blood (PBMCs), unsorted or a sorted subset (not recorded which), taken before or after yellow fever vaccination (not recorded which). This chain uses TRBV2 with TRBJ2-1, with D tentatively TRBD1 or TRBD2 (5 bases each). This TCR was recovered from a woman aged 18 to 35 who received the yellow fever vaccine. The CDR3 here is CAGGRGRSYNEQFF. The CDR3 DNA reads as TGTGCCGGAGGACGGGGCAGGTCCTACAATGAGCAGTTCTTC.